This entry is about one T cell receptor beta chain. The record originates from a study of somatic mutations in cytotoxic T cells in rheumatoid arthritis. The CDR3 loop spans 17 amino acids. Trimming stripped 0 bases from V and 2 bases from J, with 15 bases between. Per the germline V gene, CDR1 is MNHEY and CDR2 is SMNVEV (reference sequence). The table came from immunoSEQ multiplex PCR; TCRdb's copy has only in-frame clones and leaves some out. This table has 8,000 to 9,500 clones, over 70% appearing once. Sequenced material: CD8+ T cells sorted from blood. The chain recombines TRBV27 with TRBJ2-3, with D unclear. This clonotype was obtained from a woman in her fifties or sixties in good health. The CDR3: CASSLSGHPLNTDTQYF. CDR3 in DNA: TGTGCCAGCAGTTTATCGGGCCACCCTCTTAACACAGATACGCAGTATTTT.